A selection of T cell receptor beta chains follows, all from one sample in a study of blood T cell repertoires in COVID-19. Here immunoSEQ multiplex PCR was the method, and the copy in TCRdb shows in-frame clones only, minus some. The sample has roughly 240,000 clones; roughly 80% are singletons. Sequenced material: peripheral blood. The source of these receptors is a man aged 55 to 70 who had recovered from COVID-19. CDR3s include the opening cysteine and the closing phenylalanine or tryptophan. Each record gives: V gene, D gene, J gene, clone size, CDR3 protein, CDR3 DNA. A D gene is named only where the DNA matches it firmly. Clone size is not always given. Where it is, it says once, few, many or a class for expanded clones.

TRBV2,.,TRBJ1-4,once,CASSEVSATNEKLFF,TGTGCCAGCAGTGAAGTTTCTGCAACTAATGAAAAACTGTTTTTT
TRBV5-1,.,TRBJ1-3,.,CASSLVEGGGNTIYF,TGCGCCAGCAGCTTGGTGGAGGGCGGTGGAAACACCATATATTTT
TRBV5-1,TRBD2,TRBJ2-5,.,CASSGGTSGETQYF,TGCGCCAGCAGCGGTGGGACTAGTGGTGAGACCCAGTACTTC
TRBV6-5,.,TRBJ1-1,.,CASTAGLNTGAFF,TGTGCCAGCACTGCAGGGTTGAACACTGGAGCTTTCTTT
TRBV7-9,TRBD1,TRBJ2-7,.,CASSFRGQGSAYEQYF,TGTGCCAGCAGCTTCCGTGGACAGGGAAGTGCCTACGAGCAGTACTTC
TRBV5-1,TRBD2,TRBJ2-2,.,CASSFTSGNTGELFF,TGCGCCAGCAGCTTTACTAGCGGGAACACCGGGGAGCTGTTTTTT
TRBV2,TRBD1,TRBJ2-2,.,CASSRDRVREGANTGELFF,TGTGCCAGCAGTCGAGACAGGGTTAGGGAAGGCGCGAACACCGGGGAGCTGTTTTTT
TRBV6-5,TRBD1,TRBJ1-1,.,CASTREGRGTEAFF,TGTGCCAGCACCCGGGAGGGCAGGGGGACCGAGGCTTTCTTT
TRBV24-1,.,TRBJ1-3,.,CATSDPRYPGNTIYF,TGTGCCACCAGTGATCCTCGCTACCCTGGAAACACCATATATTTT
TRBV25-1,.,TRBJ1-5,.,CASSETLQGAQHF,TGTGCCAGCAGTGAGACTCTTCAGGGCGCCCAGCATTTT
TRBV12-5,.,TRBJ2-5,.,CASGSGSGQETQYF,TGTGCTAGTGGGAGCGGGTCCGGTCAAGAGACCCAGTACTTC
TRBV6-5,TRBD1,TRBJ1-5,few,CATRTGGSSNQPQHF,TGTGCCACCAGGACAGGGGGCTCCTCAAATCAGCCCCAGCATTTT
TRBV7-9,TRBD1,TRBJ2-1,once,CASSLGAGGLAEQFF,TGTGCCAGCAGCTTAGGGGCAGGGGGTCTTGCTGAGCAGTTCTTC
TRBV18,.,TRBJ1-2,.,CASSPKEAGDYGYTF,TGTGCCAGCTCACCAAAAGAGGCAGGGGACTATGGCTACACCTTC
TRBV2,TRBD1,TRBJ1-5,.,CASSLTGDSNQPQHF,TGTGCCAGCAGTTTGACAGGGGATAGCAATCAGCCCCAGCATTTT
TRBV6-5,.,TRBJ1-2,.,CATRQAEYGYTF,TGTGCAACCAGACAGGCGGAGTATGGCTACACCTTC
TRBV7-3,.,TRBJ2-1,.,CASSSSTGAGALYNEQFF,TGTGCCAGCAGCTCATCAACGGGGGCGGGGGCCCTATACAATGAGCAGTTCTTC
TRBV2,TRBD2,TRBJ2-7,.,CASTRTSGVEQYF,TGTGCCAGCACTCGGACTAGCGGGGTGGAGCAGTACTTC
TRBV19,TRBD2,TRBJ2-1,.,CASSGGGTINEQFF,TGTGCCAGTAGCGGGGGGGGCACGATCAATGAGCAGTTCTTC
TRBV21-1,.,TRBJ2-6,.,CASSLKGNWGYHSGANVLTF,TGTGCCAGCAGCCTTAAGGGGAATTGGGGTTACCACTCTGGGGCCAACGTCCTGACTTTC
TRBV28,.,TRBJ1-4,.,CASNRGRNEKLFF,TGTGCCAGCAATCGGGGGAGGAATGAAAAACTGTTTTTT
TRBV28,.,TRBJ2-5,.,CASSLGAVLQETQYF,TGTGCCAGCAGTTTGGGGGCAGTCCTACAAGAGACCCAGTACTTC
TRBV7-3,TRBD2,TRBJ2-1,.,CASSLGAGLAGDNEQFF,TGTGCCAGCAGCTTGGGCGCGGGACTAGCGGGGGACAATGAGCAGTTCTTC
TRBV7-9,TRBD2,TRBJ2-7,.,CASGLAGAGEQYF,TGTGCCAGCGGACTAGCGGGAGCGGGTGAGCAGTACTTC
TRBV24-1,.,TRBJ1-5,.,CATPTHRGSLLSFGNQPQHF,TGTGCCACCCCAACACATCGGGGATCCCTTTTGTCCTTCGGCAATCAGCCCCAGCATTTT
TRBV10-3,TRBD2,TRBJ2-7,once,CATGLAATYEQYF,TGTGCCACCGGACTAGCGGCAACCTACGAGCAGTACTTC
TRBV19,TRBD2,TRBJ2-2,.,CASSLLAGGGTGELFF,TGTGCCAGTAGTCTGCTAGCGGGAGGGGGCACCGGGGAGCTGTTTTTT
TRBV19,.,TRBJ1-5,.,CASSIDLPGGIEQPQHF,TGTGCCAGTAGTATAGATCTGCCGGGGGGGATCGAACAGCCCCAGCATTTT
TRBV5-1,.,TRBJ1-1,.,CASSYRGATEAFF,TGCGCCAGCAGCTACCGGGGGGCCACTGAAGCTTTCTTT
TRBV25-1,.,TRBJ1-6,.,CASAGTGIGSPLHF,TGTGCCAGCGCCGGGACTGGAATCGGCTCACCCCTCCACTTT
TRBV2,TRBD2,TRBJ2-3,.,CASRTSGRGTLDTQYF,TGTGCCAGCAGAACTAGCGGGAGGGGCACATTGGATACGCAGTATTTT
TRBV18,TRBD2,TRBJ2-3,.,CASSPQPLAGGPQDTQYF,TGTGCCAGCTCACCCCAGCCACTAGCGGGGGGACCCCAGGATACGCAGTATTTT
TRBV7-2,TRBD2,TRBJ2-1,.,CASRANAGAPGGPYNEQFF,TGTGCCAGCAGGGCCAATGCAGGGGCGCCGGGGGGGCCGTACAATGAGCAGTTCTTC
TRBV28,TRBD2,TRBJ2-2,.,CASSGGTSPGELFF,TGTGCCAGCAGTGGTGGGACTAGCCCCGGGGAGCTGTTTTTT
TRBV5-1,TRBD2,TRBJ2-7,once,CASSLASGSTYEQYF,TGCGCCAGCAGCTTGGCGAGCGGGAGTACCTACGAGCAGTACTTC
TRBV6-5,.,TRBJ2-3,.,CASSYNPRGTVQYF,TGTGCCAGCAGTTACAATCCACGGGGGACAGTCCAGTATTTT
TRBV11-1,.,TRBJ2-7,.,CASSPQRGTHTGEQYF,TGTGCCAGCAGTCCCCAACGGGGGACCCATACGGGGGAGCAGTACTTC
TRBV5-1,TRBD2,TRBJ2-5,.,CASSYTTSGRQETQYF,TGCGCCAGCAGCTATACAACTAGCGGGCGTCAAGAGACCCAGTACTTC
TRBV27,.,TRBJ2-1,.,CASSLERGGNEQFF,TGTGCCAGCAGTTTGGAACGGGGTGGCAATGAGCAGTTCTTC
TRBV18,.,TRBJ2-1,.,CASSPGGTEGNEQFF,TGTGCCAGCTCACCAGGGGGGACAGAAGGGAATGAGCAGTTCTTC
TRBV7-6,TRBD1,TRBJ2-3,.,CASSLRGRDRVTDTQYF,TGTGCCAGCAGCTTAAGGGGCCGGGACAGAGTCACAGATACGCAGTATTTT
TRBV6-4,TRBD1,TRBJ2-1,once,CASSGVRGTAQFF,TGTGCCAGCAGCGGGGTTAGAGGGACAGCGCAGTTCTTC
TRBV19,.,TRBJ2-3,.,CASRFQGVHTQYF,TGTGCCAGTCGTTTCCAGGGCGTACATACGCAGTATTTT
TRBV27,.,TRBJ2-1,.,CASSLRVYNEQFF,TGTGCCAGCAGTTTGAGGGTTTACAATGAGCAGTTCTTC
TRBV11-3,.,TRBJ2-3,.,CASSLDLTDTQYF,TGTGCCAGCAGCTTAGATCTAACAGATACGCAGTATTTT
TRBV4-1,TRBD1,TRBJ1-2,.,CASSQDRGYGSNYGYTF,TGCGCCAGCAGCCAAGACAGGGGGTATGGAAGTAACTATGGCTACACCTTC
TRBV11-2,TRBD2,TRBJ2-5,once,CASSDGGAIETQYF,TGTGCCAGCAGCGACGGGGGGGCCATCGAGACCCAGTACTTC
TRBV7-8,TRBD2,TRBJ2-7,many,CASSSTGTNYEQYF,TGTGCCAGCAGCTCAACCGGGACTAACTACGAGCAGTACTTC
TRBV5-6,TRBD1,TRBJ1-5,.,CASSSQGTGRQPQHF,TGTGCCAGCAGCTCCCAGGGGACAGGGAGGCAGCCCCAGCATTTT
TRBV6-1,.,TRBJ1-5,once,CASSEIQTEPWQPQHF,TGTGCCAGCAGTGAGATACAGACAGAGCCCTGGCAGCCCCAGCATTTT
TRBV18,.,TRBJ1-1,.,CASSPAAGVNTEAFF,TGTGCCAGCTCACCAGCTGCGGGGGTCAACACTGAAGCTTTCTTT
TRBV6-5,TRBD2,TRBJ2-3,.,CATNSGGAVDTQYF,TGTGCCACGAATAGCGGGGGGGCTGTAGATACGCAGTATTTT
TRBV27,TRBD1,TRBJ1-1,.,CASSNRGKRTEAFF,TGTGCCAGCAGCAACAGGGGAAAGCGCACTGAAGCTTTCTTT